The 16 T cell receptor beta chains in this list originate from one sample, sequenced in a study of post-analysis software for immune sequencing data (dated by TCRdb to about 2015). What the work shows at the level of the full study, not this receptor alone: Roughly 5 TRBV segments, including TRBV5-6, TRBV5-1 and TRBV20-1, were significantly more frequent in patients than controls.

Their cognate antigens are unknown. Libraries came from PCR. TCRdb names Illumina HiSeq 2500 as the instrument used. Unique molecular identifiers were incorporated into TCR beta cDNA libraries to reduce PCR and sequencing biases. Using fastp at Q25 and MiXCR, TCRdb reprocessed the public reads and kept productive beta chains. Rows with one shared CDR3 protein collapse into an entry with the most common genes and DNA. The sample table contains roughly 620,000 distinct CDR3 sequences; only one count was recorded for about 40% of them. Roughly 1.8% of the sample belongs to the ten largest clones. Sequenced: blood. These receptors all come from a girl aged 10-17 years with multiple sclerosis.

V is TRBV4-1 and J is TRBJ2-1; 7 positions agree with TRBD2. The germline V gene has CDR1 MGHRA and CDR2 YSYEKL. CDR3 length: 14 amino acids. V lost 4 bases and J lost 15; bases outside the gene matches: 15. CDR3 sequence (DNA): TGCGCCAGCAGCCCCCCAAGATGGGCGGGAGTGTTGTTCTTC. Protein sequence: CASSPPRWAGVLFF.

The rearrangement links TRBV4-1 to TRBJ2-3; 14 bases align to TRBD2. V lost 5 bases to trimming and J lost 0 bases; unmatched junction nucleotides: 13. The CDR3 has 20 residues. Germline values: CDR1 MGHRA, CDR2 YSYEKL. CDR3 bases: TGCGCCAGCAGCTTAAGACTAGGACTAGCGGGAGGAACAAGCACAGATACGCAGTATTTT. Translation: CASSLRLGLAGGTSTDTQYF.

Details on this clonotype: The germline gene is not matched at one end of the junction; a read error may be the cause. The chain combines TRBV5-6 with TRBJ1-2, with D perhaps TRBD1 (6 bases). The CDR3 runs to 12 residues. Germline V gene lookup returns CDR1 SGHDT and CDR2 YYEEEE. The CDR3, as DNA: TGTGCCAGCAGTTTACAGGGTCCGGGCTGCACCTTC. Its translation: CASSLQGPGCTF.

In its sample, this clonotype was seen a few times. The V and J genes are TRBV29-1 and TRBJ2-3; a weak D match, TRBD1 (6 bases). CDR3 length: 15 amino acids. Trimming removed 4 bases at V and 0 bases at J, with 14 bases between. Germline V gives CDR1 SQVTM, CDR2 ANQGSEA. Here the CDR3 DNA reads TGCAGCGTTGCCCCACAGGGTCCTAGCACAGATACGCAGTATTTT. This gives the protein CSVAPQGPSTDTQYF.

A few counts support this clonotype. V and J are TRBV5-1 and TRBJ2-5; D unclear. Germline V gene sequence: CDR1 SGHRS, CDR2 YFSETQ. Trimming removed 4 bases from V and 5 bases from J, with 15 bases in between. The CDR3 loop spans 14 amino acids. The CDR3 DNA reads TGCGCCAGCAGCCCCTCGGGTCTCAGGGAGACCCAGTACTTC. Translating gives CASSPSGLRETQYF.

V is TRBV7-2 and J is TRBJ2-5, with D perhaps TRBD2 (5 bases). The DNA end favors TRBJ2-7, so the J call may be wrong. This CDR3 has 13 residues. CDR1 and CDR2 (germline): SGHTA, FQGNSA. CDR3 sequence: CASSLLGDYEQYF. As DNA, the CDR3 is TGTGCCAGCAGCCTCCTCGGGGACTACGAGCAGTACTTC.

V is TRBV29-1 and J is TRBJ2-1; D is unclear. This CDR3 region has 11 residues. Between the trimmed V and J ends, which lost 7 bases and 6 bases, there was a span of 10 bases. From germline, CDR1 is SQVTM and CDR2 ANQGSEA. The CDR3 DNA sequence: TGCAGCGGCGGACGTTCCAATGAGCAGTTCTTC. Protein sequence: CSGGRSNEQFF.

The chain uses TRBV7-9 and TRBJ2-7; 7 nucleotides line up with TRBD1. The trim removed 5 bases at V and 4 bases at J, leaving 8 bases unmatched. The length of the CDR3 is 14 residues. Germline assignment: CDR1 SEHNR and CDR2 FQNEAQ (reference sequence). CDR3 nucleotides: TGTGCCAGCAGCCAAGGACAGGTTCAGTACGAGCAGTACTTC. Amino acid sequence: CASSQGQVQYEQYF.

This clonotype was detected a few times. The rearrangement joins TRBV12-3 or TRBV12-4 to TRBJ1-5; 9 nucleotides line up with TRBD1. The trim removed 4 bases at V and 6 bases at J, leaving 1 base unmatched. CDR3 length: 13 residues. The chain's CDR3 is CASSSTGGQPQHF. CDR3 nucleotide sequence: TGTGCCAGCAGTTCGACAGGGGGTCAGCCCCAGCATTTT.

The V gene is TRBV3-1, the J gene TRBJ2-7; D is unresolved. The CDR3 is made up of 11 amino acids. Germline V CDR1 and CDR2: LGHDT, YNNKEL (reference sequence). Trimming cost V 2 bases and J 9 bases, with 8 bases left between them. The CDR3 loop is CASSQRSRQYF. DNA of the CDR3: TGTGCCAGCAGCCAAAGGAGTAGGCAGTACTTC.

V usage is TRBV5-1 and J usage is TRBJ2-5; D is unclear. Trimming took 0 bases from V and 11 from J, leaving 14 bases between them. Germline CDR1 is SGHRS and CDR2 is YFSETQ. The CDR3 runs 13 residues. Here the CDR3 reads CASSLDHSYKQYF. The CDR3, as DNA: TGCGCCAGCAGCTTGGACCATTCCTACAAGCAGTACTTC. Together with reference TRBV5-1 and TRBJ2-5, the CDR3 gives the full variable domain: KAGVTQTPRYLIKTRGQQVTLSCSPISGHRSVSWYQQTPGQGLQFLFEYFSETQRNKGNFPGRFSGRQFSNSRSEMNVSTLELGDSALYLCASSLDHSYKQYFGPGTRLLVL.

This clonotype was counted only a few times. V usage is TRBV20-1 and J usage is TRBJ2-3; 8 bases agree with TRBD2. V was pared by 6 bases and J by 1 base, with 6 bases of the junction left unmatched. The CDR3 covers 14 residues. Germline V lookup: CDR1 DFQATT, CDR2 SNEGSKA (reference sequence). The CDR3 protein is CSASGGIGTDTQYF. In DNA, the CDR3 is TGCAGTGCGAGCGGGGGAATAGGCACAGATACGCAGTATTTT.

The V call is TRBV20-1, the J call TRBJ2-1, with TRBD2 matching over 9 bases. Germline CDR1 DFQATT, CDR2 SNEGSKA (reference sequence). The length of the CDR3 is 16 residues. The V segment lost 6 bases and the J segment 3 bases; nucleotides outside the gene matches: 12. CDR3 nucleotide sequence: TGCAGTGCAAGCCCAGGGCTAGCGGGGCTCTACAATGAGCAGTTCTTC. Protein product: CSASPGLAGLYNEQFF.

DNA of the CDR3: TGCGCCAGCAGCCCGGACGGGTTTAGCTATGGCTACACCTTC. It codes for CASSPDGFSYGYTF. The V and J genes are TRBV5-1 and TRBJ1-2; D uncertain. The CDR3 runs 14 residues. V lost 4 bases, J lost 4 bases, and 14 bases lay in between. CDR1 and CDR2 from the germline V gene are SGHRS and YFSETQ.

This clonotype was seen a few times. The chain links TRBV6-5 to TRBJ2-5; 7 positions agree with TRBD1. CDR3 length equals 14 residues. CDR1 and CDR2 (germline): MNHEY, SVGAGI. J gave up 5 bases and V 2 bases, and 5 bases lay outside the gene matches. In DNA form, the CDR3 reads TGTGCCAGCAGTTACCTACAGGGGCAGGAGACCCAGTACTTC. Translated, it gives CASSYLQGQETQYF.

In the case of this clonotype: Sequence at one end of the junction differs from germline and may be a read error. The V call is TRBV29-1, the J call TRBJ2-6; 10 bases are a match to TRBD1. CDR1 SQVTM and CDR2 ANQGSEA come from the germline V gene. The CDR3 is made up of 17 amino acids. The CDR3 loop reads CSVPGTGAFPGANGLTF. The CDR3 nucleotides are TGCAGCGTTCCCGGGACAGGGGCTTTCCCTGGGGCCAACGGCCTGACTTTC.